The rows below give T cell receptor beta chains drawn from one sample of a study of blood T cell repertoires in COVID-19. The method was immunoSEQ multiplex PCR; TCRdb's version includes in-frame clones alone and lacks a portion of them. The table lists about 190,000 clones, around 84% of them singletons. The sample comprised peripheral blood. These receptors originate from a human donor in a cohort sampled during active COVID-19. Both conserved end residues are part of each CDR3. A D gene is named only where the DNA matches it firmly. Size is omitted from some rows. Given values are once, few, many or a class for expanded clones.

13	TRBV18	few	.	TRBJ1-5	TGTGCCAGCTCACCTTATGGCAATCAGCCCCAGCATTTT	CASSPYGNQPQHF
16	TRBV7-8	.	.	TRBJ1-2	TGTGCCAGCAGCTTATCTGGGGGGGGAACTAACTATGGCTACACCTTC	CASSLSGGGTNYGYTF
15	TRBV5-1	.	TRBD1	TRBJ1-4	TGCGCCAGCAGCGGAGGACAGGGTCCAAGTGAAAAACTGTTTTTT	CASSGGQGPSEKLFF
14	TRBV2	.	.	TRBJ1-1	TGTGCCAGCAGCCGGAAAGGGGATAAGACTGAAGCTTTCTTT	CASSRKGDKTEAFF
15	TRBV27	.	.	TRBJ1-1	TGTGCCAGCAGTCCTATACAGGGTGGTCACACTGAAGCTTTCTTT	CASSPIQGGHTEAFF
13	TRBV27	.	.	TRBJ1-1	TGTGCCAGCAGCCCCCTGAGGGGGACTGAAGCTTTCTTT	CASSPLRGTEAFF
16	TRBV7-3	.	TRBD2	TRBJ2-3	TGTGCCAGCAGCTTACCCCGAAGCGGGGGAATAGATACGCAGTATTTT	CASSLPRSGGIDTQYF
15	TRBV19	.	.	TRBJ1-5	TGTGCCAGTACCAGCGGGGGGGGCGAGAGACAGCCCCAGCATTTT	CASTSGGGERQPQHF
14	TRBV6-5	.	TRBD2	TRBJ2-2	TGTGCCAGCACCTCAGCGGGGGGGCCCGGGGAGCTGTTTTTT	CASTSAGGPGELFF
12	TRBV6-5	.	.	TRBJ2-7	TGTGCCAGCACCAGGGCGGCGGACGAGCAGTACTTC	CASTRAADEQYF
14	TRBV7-2	.	.	TRBJ1-5	TGTGCCAGCAGCTCAAGAACAGGGAATCAGCCCCAGCATTTT	CASSSRTGNQPQHF